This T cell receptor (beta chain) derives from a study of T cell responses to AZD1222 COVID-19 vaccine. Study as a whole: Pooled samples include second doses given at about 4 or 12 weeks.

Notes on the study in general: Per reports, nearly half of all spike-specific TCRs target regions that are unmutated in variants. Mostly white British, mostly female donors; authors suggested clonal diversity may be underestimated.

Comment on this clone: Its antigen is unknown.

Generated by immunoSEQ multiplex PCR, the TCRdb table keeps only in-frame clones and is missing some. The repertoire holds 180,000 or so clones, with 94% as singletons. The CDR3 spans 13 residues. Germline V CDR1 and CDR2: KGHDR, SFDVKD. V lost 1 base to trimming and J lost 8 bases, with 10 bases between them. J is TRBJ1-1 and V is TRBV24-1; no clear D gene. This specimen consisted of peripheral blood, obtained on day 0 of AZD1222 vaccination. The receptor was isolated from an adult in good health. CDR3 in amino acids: CATSDLYPPEAFF. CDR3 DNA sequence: TGTGCCACCAGTGATTTATATCCACCCGAAGCTTTCTTT.